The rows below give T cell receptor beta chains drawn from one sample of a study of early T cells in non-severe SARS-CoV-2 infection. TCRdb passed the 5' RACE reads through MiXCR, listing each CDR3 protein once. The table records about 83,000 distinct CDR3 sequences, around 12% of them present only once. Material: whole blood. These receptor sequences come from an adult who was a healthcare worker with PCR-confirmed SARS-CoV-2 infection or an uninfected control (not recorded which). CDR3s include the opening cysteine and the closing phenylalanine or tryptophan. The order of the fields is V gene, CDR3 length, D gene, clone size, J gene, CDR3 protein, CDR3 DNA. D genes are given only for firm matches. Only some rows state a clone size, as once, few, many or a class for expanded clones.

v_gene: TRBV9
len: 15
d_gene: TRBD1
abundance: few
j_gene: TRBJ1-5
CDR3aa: CASSVGTGEVQPQHF
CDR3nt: TGTGCCAGCAGCGTAGGGACAGGGGAGGTTCAGCCCCAGCATTTT

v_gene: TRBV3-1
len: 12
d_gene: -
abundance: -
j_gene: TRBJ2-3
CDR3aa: CASSQDIDTQYF
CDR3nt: TGTGCCAGCAGCCAAGATATAGATACGCAGTATTTT

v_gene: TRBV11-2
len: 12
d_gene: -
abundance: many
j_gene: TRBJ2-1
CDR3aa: CASSFFSREQFF
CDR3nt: TGTGCCAGCAGCTTCTTTAGCAGGGAACAGTTCTTC

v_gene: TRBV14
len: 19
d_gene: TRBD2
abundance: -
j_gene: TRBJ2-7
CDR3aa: CASSQGSSGITFSSYEQYF
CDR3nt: TGTGCCAGCAGCCAGGGTTCTAGCGGGATTACTTTCAGCTCCTACGAGCAGTACTTC

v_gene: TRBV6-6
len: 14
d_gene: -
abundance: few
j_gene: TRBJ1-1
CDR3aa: CASSFQSGGTEVFF
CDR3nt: TGTGCCAGCAGTTTCCAATCTGGGGGGACTGAAGTTTTCTTT

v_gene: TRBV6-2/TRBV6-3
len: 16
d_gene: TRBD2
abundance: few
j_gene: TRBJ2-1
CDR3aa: CASSRPGLAAKYEQFF
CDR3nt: TGTGCCAGCAGCCGGCCGGGACTAGCGGCGAAGTATGAGCAGTTCTTC

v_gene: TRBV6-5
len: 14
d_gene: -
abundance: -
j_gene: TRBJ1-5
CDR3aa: CASSAGTGYQPQHF
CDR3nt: TGTGCCAGCAGCGCCGGGACGGGTTATCAGCCCCAGCATTTT

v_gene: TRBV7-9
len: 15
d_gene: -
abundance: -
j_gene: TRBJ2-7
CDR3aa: CASSLGAGFSYEQYF
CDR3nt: TGTGCCAGCAGCTTAGGGGCAGGGTTCTCCTACGAGCAGTACTTC

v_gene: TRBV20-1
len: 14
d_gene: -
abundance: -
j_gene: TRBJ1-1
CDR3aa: CSATLGGVDTEAFF
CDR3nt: TGCAGTGCTACCCTGGGGGGAGTGGACACTGAAGCTTTCTTT

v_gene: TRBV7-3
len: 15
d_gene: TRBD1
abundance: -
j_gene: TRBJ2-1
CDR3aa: CASSATGGGYNEQFF
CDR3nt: TGTGCCAGCAGCGCGACAGGGGGAGGGTACAATGAGCAGTTCTTC

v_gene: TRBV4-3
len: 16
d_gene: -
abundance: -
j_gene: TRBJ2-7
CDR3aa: CASSQDFRTGVYEQYF
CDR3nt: TGCGCCAGCAGCCAAGATTTCAGGACGGGGGTCTACGAGCAGTACTTC

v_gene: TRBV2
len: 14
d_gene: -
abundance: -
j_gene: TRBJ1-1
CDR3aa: CASTAITENTEAFF
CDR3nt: TGTGCCAGCACCGCTATAACTGAGAACACTGAAGCTTTCTTT

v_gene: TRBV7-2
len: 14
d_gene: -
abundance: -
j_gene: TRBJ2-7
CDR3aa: CASSLMSSSYEQYF
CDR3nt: TGTGCCAGCAGCTTAATGTCTAGCTCCTACGAGCAGTACTTC

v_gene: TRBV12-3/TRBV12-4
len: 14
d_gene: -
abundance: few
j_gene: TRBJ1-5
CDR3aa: CASSSRDTNQPQHF
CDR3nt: TGTGCCAGCAGTTCCCGGGACACCAATCAGCCCCAGCATTTT

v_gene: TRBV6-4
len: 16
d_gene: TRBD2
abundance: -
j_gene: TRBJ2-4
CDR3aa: CASGGRLAPAKNIQYF
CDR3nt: TGTGCCAGCGGGGGTAGACTAGCGCCAGCCAAAAACATTCAGTACTTC

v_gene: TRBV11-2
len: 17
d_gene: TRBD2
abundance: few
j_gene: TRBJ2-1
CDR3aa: CASSYSQTSGRPPEQFF
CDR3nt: TGTGCCAGCAGCTACTCCCAAACTAGCGGGAGGCCCCCTGAGCAGTTCTTC

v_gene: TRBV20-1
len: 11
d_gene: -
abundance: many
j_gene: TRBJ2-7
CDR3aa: CSAADNYEQYF
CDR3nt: TGCAGTGCGGCGGACAACTACGAGCAGTACTTC

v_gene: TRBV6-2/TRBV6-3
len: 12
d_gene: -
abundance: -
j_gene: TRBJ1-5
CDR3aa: CASSPQRQPQHF
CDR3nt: TGTGCCAGCAGTCCCCAGCGGCAGCCCCAGCATTTT

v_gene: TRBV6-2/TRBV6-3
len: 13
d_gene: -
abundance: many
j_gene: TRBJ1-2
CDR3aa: CASSATEIEGYTF
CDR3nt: TGTGCCAGCAGCGCCACTGAGATCGAAGGCTACACCTTC

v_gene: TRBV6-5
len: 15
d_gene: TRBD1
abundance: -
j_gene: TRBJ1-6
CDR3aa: CASTRTGGYNSPLHF
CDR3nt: TGTGCCAGCACCAGGACAGGGGGATATAATTCACCCCTCCACTTT

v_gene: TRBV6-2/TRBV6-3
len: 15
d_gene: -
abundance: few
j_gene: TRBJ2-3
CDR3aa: CASTGMGANTDTQYF
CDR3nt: TGTGCCAGCACCGGGATGGGGGCGAACACAGATACGCAGTATTTT

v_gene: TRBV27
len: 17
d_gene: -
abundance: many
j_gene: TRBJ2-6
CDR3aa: CASSFKGETSGANVLTF
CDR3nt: TGTGCCAGCAGTTTTAAGGGGGAGACCTCTGGGGCCAACGTCCTGACTTTC

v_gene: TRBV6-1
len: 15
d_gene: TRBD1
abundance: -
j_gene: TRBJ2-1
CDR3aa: CASRARDRVGNEQFF
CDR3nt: TGTGCCAGCAGGGCCCGGGACAGGGTAGGGAATGAGCAGTTCTTC